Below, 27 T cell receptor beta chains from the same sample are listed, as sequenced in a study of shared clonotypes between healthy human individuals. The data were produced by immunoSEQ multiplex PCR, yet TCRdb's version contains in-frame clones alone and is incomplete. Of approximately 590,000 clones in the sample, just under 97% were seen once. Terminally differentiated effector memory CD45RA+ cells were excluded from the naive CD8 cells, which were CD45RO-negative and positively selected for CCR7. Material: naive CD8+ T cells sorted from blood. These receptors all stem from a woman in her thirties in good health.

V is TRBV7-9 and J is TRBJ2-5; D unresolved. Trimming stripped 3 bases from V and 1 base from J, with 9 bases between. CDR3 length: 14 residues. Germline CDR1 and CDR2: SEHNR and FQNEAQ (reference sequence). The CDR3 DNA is TGTGCCAGCAGCTTCAGCGTTGGCCAAGAGACCCAGTACTTC. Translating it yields CASSFSVGQETQYF.

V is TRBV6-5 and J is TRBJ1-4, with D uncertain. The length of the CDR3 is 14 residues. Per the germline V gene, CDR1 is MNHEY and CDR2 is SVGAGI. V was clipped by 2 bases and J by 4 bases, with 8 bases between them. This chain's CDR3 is CASSYVEFNEKLFF. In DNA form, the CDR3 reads TGTGCCAGCAGTTACGTGGAGTTTAATGAAAAACTGTTTTTT.

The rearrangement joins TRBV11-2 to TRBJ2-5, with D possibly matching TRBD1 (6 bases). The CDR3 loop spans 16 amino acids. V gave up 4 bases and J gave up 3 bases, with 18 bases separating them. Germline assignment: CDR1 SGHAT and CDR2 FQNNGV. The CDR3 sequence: CASSSFFWDTEETQYF. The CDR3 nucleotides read TGTGCCAGCAGCTCCTTCTTCTGGGACACTGAAGAGACCCAGTACTTC.

The CDR3: CASSEYRGSGELFF. In DNA form, the CDR3 reads TGTGCCAGCAGCGAGTACAGGGGGTCCGGGGAGCTGTTTTTT. The chain joins TRBV9 to TRBJ2-2; TRBD1 matches at 8 bases. There are 14 residues in the CDR3. V shed 3 bases, J shed 6 bases, and the junction held 4 bases outside the gene matches. Looked up from germline, CDR1 is SGDLS and CDR2 is YYNGEE.

The CDR3 DNA reads TGTGCCAGCAGCAGAGGGCGGCTCCTCTTAAGCGGCTCCTACGAGCAGTACTTC. Translation gives CASSRGRLLLSGSYEQYF. The gene calls are TRBV4-2 and TRBJ2-7; D perhaps matches TRBD2 (5 bases). Deletions cut 5 bases from V and 0 bases from J, with 23 bases between. Germline lookup yields CDR1 LGHNA and CDR2 YNFKEQ. The CDR3 covers 18 residues.

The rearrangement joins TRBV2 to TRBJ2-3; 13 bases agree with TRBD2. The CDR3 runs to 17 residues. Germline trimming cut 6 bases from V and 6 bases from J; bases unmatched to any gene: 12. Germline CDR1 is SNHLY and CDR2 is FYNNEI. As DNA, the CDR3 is TGTGCCAGCAGAGGACTAGCGGGGGAGAGGCCCCCGGATACGCAGTATTTT. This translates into CASRGLAGERPPDTQYF.

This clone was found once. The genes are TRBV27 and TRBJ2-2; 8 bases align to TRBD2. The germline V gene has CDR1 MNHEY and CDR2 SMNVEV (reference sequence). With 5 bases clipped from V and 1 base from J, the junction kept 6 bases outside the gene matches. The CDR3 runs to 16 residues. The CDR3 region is CASSPRGGQNTGELFF. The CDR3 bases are TGTGCCAGCAGTCCCCGGGGGGGGCAGAACACCGGGGAGCTGTTTTTT.

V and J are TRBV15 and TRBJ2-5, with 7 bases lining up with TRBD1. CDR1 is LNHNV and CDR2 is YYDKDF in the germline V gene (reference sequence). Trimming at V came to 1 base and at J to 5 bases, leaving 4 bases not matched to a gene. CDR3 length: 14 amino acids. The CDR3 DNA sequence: TGTGCCACCAGCAGAGTTAGGGGGCTTGAGACCCAGTACTTC. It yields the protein CATSRVRGLETQYF.

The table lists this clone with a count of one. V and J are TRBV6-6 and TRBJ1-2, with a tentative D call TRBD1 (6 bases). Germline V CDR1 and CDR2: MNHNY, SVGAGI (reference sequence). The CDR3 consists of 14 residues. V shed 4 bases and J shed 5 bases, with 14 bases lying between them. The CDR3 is CASSFSEGEYGYTF. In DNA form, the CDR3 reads TGTGCCAGCAGTTTCTCTGAGGGGGAATATGGCTACACCTTC.

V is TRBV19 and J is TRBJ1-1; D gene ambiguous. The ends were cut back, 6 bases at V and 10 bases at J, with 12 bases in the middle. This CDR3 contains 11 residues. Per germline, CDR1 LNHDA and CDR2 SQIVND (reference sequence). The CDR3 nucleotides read TGTGCCAGTAGAGGAGGCGGTGTAGCTTTCTTT. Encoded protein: CASRGGGVAFF.

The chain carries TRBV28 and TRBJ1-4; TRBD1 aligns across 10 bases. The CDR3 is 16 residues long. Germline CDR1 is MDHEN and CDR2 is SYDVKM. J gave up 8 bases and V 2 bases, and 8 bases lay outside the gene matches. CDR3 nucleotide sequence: TGTGCCAGCAGTTTAACCAAGACAGGGGGCGGCGAAAAACTGTTTTTT. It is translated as CASSLTKTGGGEKLFF.

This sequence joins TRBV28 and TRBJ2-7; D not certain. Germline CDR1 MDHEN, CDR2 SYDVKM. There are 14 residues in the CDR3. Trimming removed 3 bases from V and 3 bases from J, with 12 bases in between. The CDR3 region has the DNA TGTGCCAGCAGTTTTAGAGGTGAAAACTACGAGCAGTACTTC. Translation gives CASSFRGENYEQYF.

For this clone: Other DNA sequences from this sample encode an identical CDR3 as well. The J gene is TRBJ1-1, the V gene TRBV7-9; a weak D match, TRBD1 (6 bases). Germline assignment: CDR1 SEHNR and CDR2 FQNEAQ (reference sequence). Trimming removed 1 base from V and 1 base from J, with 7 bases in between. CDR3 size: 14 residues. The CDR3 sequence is CASSLGGGNTEAFF. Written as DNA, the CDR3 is TGTGCCAGCAGCTTAGGAGGGGGGAACACTGAAGCTTTCTTT.

CDR3 sequence reads: CASSLGTVYEQYF. CDR3 DNA: TGTGCCAGCAGCTTAGGGACAGTATACGAGCAGTACTTC. The rearrangement links TRBV11-2 to TRBJ2-7; D may be TRBD1 (6 bases). Germline-derived CDR1 and CDR2 are SGHAT and FQNNGV. This CDR3 has 13 amino acids. V shed 1 base and J shed 4 bases, with 8 bases lying between them.

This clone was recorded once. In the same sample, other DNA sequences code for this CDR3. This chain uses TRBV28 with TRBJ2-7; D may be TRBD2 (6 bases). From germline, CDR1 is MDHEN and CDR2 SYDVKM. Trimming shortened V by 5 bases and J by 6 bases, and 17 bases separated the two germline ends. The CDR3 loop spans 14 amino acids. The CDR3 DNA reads TGTGCCAGCAGTGTTGCAGGAGGGCTTGGCGAGCAGTACTTC. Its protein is CASSVAGGLGEQYF.

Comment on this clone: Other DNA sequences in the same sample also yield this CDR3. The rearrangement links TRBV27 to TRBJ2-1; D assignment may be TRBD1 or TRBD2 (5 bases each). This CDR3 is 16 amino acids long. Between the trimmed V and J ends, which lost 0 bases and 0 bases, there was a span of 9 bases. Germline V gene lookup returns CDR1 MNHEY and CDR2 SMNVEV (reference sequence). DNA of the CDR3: TGTGCCAGCAGTTTATCGGGACGGAGCTCCTACAATGAGCAGTTCTTC. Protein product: CASSLSGRSSYNEQFF.

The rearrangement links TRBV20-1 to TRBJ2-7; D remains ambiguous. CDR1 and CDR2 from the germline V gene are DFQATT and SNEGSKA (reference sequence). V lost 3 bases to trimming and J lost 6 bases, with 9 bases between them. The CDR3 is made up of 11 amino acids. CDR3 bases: TGCAGTGCTAGGGACCCTTTCGAGCAGTACTTC. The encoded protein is CSARDPFEQYF.

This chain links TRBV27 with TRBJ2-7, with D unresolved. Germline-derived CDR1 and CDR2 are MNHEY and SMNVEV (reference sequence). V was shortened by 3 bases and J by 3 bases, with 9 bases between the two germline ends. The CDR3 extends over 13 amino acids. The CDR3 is CASSFSVDYEQYF. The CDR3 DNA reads TGTGCCAGCAGTTTCAGCGTAGACTACGAGCAGTACTTC.

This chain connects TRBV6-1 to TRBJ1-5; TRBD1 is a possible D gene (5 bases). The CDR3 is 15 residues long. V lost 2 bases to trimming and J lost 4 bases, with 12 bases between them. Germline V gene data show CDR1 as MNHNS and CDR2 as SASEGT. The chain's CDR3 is CASSELTGGNQPQHF. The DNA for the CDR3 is TGTGCCAGCAGTGAATTAACAGGAGGTAATCAGCCCCAGCATTTT.

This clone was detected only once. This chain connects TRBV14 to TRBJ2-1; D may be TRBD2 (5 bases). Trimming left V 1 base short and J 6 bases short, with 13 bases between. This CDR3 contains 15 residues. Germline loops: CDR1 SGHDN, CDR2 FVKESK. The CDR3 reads CASSQAWRAGNEQFF. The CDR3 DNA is TGTGCCAGCAGCCAAGCTTGGCGGGCTGGCAATGAGCAGTTCTTC. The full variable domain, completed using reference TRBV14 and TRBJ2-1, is EAGVTQFPSHSVIEKGQTVTLRCDPISGHDNLYWYRRVMGKEIKFLLHFVKESKQDESGMPNNRFLAERTGGTYSTLKVQPAELEDSGVYFCASSQAWRAGNEQFFGPGTRLTVL.

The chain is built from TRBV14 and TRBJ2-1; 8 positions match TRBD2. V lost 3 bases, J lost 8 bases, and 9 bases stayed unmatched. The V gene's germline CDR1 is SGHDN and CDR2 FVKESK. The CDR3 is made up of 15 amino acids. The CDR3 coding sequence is TGTGCCAGCAGCCACCGAAGCGGGAGTCACGATGAGCAGTTCTTC. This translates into CASSHRSGSHDEQFF.

CDR3 region: CASSGGLAGYNEQFF. CDR3 coding DNA: TGTGCCAGCAGTGGAGGACTAGCGGGCTACAATGAGCAGTTCTTC. The chain carries TRBV27 and TRBJ2-1; TRBD2 agrees at 11 bases. Trimming removed 5 bases from V and 3 bases from J; junction bases left unmatched: 3. The germline CDR1 and CDR2 sequences are MNHEY and SMNVEV (reference sequence). The CDR3 has 15 amino acids.

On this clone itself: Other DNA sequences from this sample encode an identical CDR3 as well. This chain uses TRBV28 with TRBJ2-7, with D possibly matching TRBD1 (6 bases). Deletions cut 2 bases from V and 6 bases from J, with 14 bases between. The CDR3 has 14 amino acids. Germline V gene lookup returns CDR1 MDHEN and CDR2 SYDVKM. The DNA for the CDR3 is TGTGCCAGCAGTTTAAGTGGGGGCGGGCTCGAGCAGTACTTC. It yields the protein CASSLSGGGLEQYF.

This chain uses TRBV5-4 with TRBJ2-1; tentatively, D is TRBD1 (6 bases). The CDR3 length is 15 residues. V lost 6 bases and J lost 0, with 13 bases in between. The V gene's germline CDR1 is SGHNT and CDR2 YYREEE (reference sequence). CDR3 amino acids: CASMSDSDSYNEQFF. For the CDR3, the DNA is TGTGCCAGCATGTCGGACAGCGACTCCTACAATGAGCAGTTCTTC.

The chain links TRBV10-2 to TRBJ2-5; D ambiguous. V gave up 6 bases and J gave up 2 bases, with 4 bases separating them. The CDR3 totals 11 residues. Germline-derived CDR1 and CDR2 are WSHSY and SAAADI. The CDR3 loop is CASRAQETQYF. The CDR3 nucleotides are TGCGCCAGCAGAGCGCAAGAGACCCAGTACTTC.

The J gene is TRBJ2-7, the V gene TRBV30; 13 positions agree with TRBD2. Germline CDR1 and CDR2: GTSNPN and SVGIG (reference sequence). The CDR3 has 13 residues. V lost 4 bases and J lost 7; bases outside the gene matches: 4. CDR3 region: CAWTGLAGAEQYF. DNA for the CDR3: TGTGCCTGGACAGGACTAGCGGGAGCAGAGCAGTACTTC.

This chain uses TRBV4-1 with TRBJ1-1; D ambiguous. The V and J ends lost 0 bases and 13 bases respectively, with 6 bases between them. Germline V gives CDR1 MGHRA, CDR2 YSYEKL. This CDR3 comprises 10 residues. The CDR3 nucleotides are TGCGCCAGCAGCCAAGACAGTCTTTTCTTT. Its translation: CASSQDSLFF.